This T cell receptor (beta chain) was identified in a study of cytomegalovirus exposure and HLA in healthy donors. Findings and limits, study-wide: Some TCR beta chains (164 of them) were listed as cytomegalovirus-associated. After further analysis at a later stage, roughly 16,000 TCR beta sequences were associated with HLA alleles at 0.05 false discovery rate. Across all donors, roughly uniform sequencing depth was an assumption of the presence/absence analyses. The later analysis indicated that the majority of CMV-associated TCR beta chains appeared HLA-restricted.

Worth noting for this clone: Its antigen is unidentified.

The PCR employed 60 Vbeta primers together with 13 Jbeta primers. The repertoire was sequenced with immunoSEQ multiplex PCR; TCRdb's copy has only in-frame clones and lacks some. Found here are some 89,000 clones; the top ten clones hold around 3.4%. The sequenced sample consisted of PBMCs. The receptor's source is a woman under 40 in good health and CMV-seronegative.

CDR3 sequence: CASSLQGYEQYF. CDR3 sequence (DNA): TGCGCCAGCAGCTTACAGGGCTACGAGCAGTACTTC. This rearrangement joins TRBV5-1 to TRBJ2-7; D may be TRBD1 (6 bases). The CDR3 is 12 amino acids. Germline lookup yields CDR1 SGHRS and CDR2 YFSETQ. V was clipped by 2 bases and J by 3 bases, with 6 bases between them.